This is a list of T cell receptor beta chains from one sample in a study of naive and memory T cell subsets. One entry per CDR3 protein results from TCRdb running MiXCR on the UMI-ligation and nested PCR reads. The sample lists about 4,600 distinct CDR3 sequences, 7.2% occurring once. The sample taken for sequencing was CD4+ TEMRA cells from blood. These receptors were obtained from a human donor in good health. Both conserved end residues are part of each CDR3. A D gene is named only where the DNA matches it firmly. Size values are once, few and many counts, or a class for expanded clones, and some rows have none.

v_call	clone_size	j_call	d_call	cdr3_aa	cdr3_nt
TRBV29-1	few	TRBJ1-1	NA	CSVSGCSVRTEAFF	TGCAGCGTGTCGGGCTGTTCGGTAAGAACTGAAGCTTTCTTT
TRBV5-5	few	TRBJ2-1	NA	CASSFGWRGNEQFF	TGTGCCAGCAGCTTCGGCTGGCGTGGGAATGAGCAGTTCTTC
TRBV5-4	many	TRBJ2-5	TRBD1	CASSPGGQGWETQYF	TGTGCCAGCAGCCCAGGAGGACAGGGGTGGGAGACCCAGTACTTC
TRBV20-1	NA	TRBJ2-3	NA	CSANSLRDSFTDTQYF	TGCAGTGCTAACTCTTTGAGGGATTCGTTCACAGATACGCAGTATTTT
TRBV5-1	few	TRBJ2-1	TRBD1	CASSLGTGGNEQFF	TGCGCCAGCAGCTTGGGGACAGGGGGGAATGAGCAGTTCTTC
TRBV20-1	many	TRBJ2-3	NA	CSATPSSSRKTDTQYF	TGCAGTGCTACCCCTTCTAGTAGTCGGAAAACAGATACGCAGTATTTT
TRBV2	many	TRBJ1-4	NA	CASSQFRVNEKLFF	TGTGCCAGCAGTCAATTCAGGGTAAATGAAAAACTGTTTTTT
TRBV4-3	many	TRBJ2-5	NA	CASSQDNQETQYF	TGCGCCAGCAGCCAAGATAATCAAGAGACCCAGTACTTC
TRBV28	NA	TRBJ2-2	NA	CASSVAFAELFF	TGTGCCAGCAGTGTAGCCTTCGCCGAGCTGTTTTTT
TRBV6-1	many	TRBJ2-7	TRBD2	CASKAPNLAGRYEQYF	TGTGCCAGCAAGGCCCCTAACCTAGCGGGACGGTACGAGCAGTACTTC
TRBV11-2	medium-sized	TRBJ2-4	NA	CASSLVGAKNIQYF	TGTGCCAGCAGCTTAGTGGGGGCCAAAAACATTCAGTACTTC
TRBV29-1	many	TRBJ2-7	NA	CSVESAYEQYF	TGCAGCGTTGAGAGCGCCTACGAGCAGTACTTC
TRBV20-1	many	TRBJ1-1	TRBD1	CSARPQGGSTEAFF	TGCAGTGCTAGACCCCAGGGGGGATCCACTGAAGCTTTCTTT
TRBV2	many	TRBJ2-1	NA	CASMPGLSLNEQFF	TGTGCCAGCATGCCGGGTCTTAGTCTCAATGAGCAGTTCTTC
TRBV5-1	few	TRBJ2-3	NA	CASSAQDTQYF	TGCGCCAGCAGCGCCCAAGATACGCAGTATTTT
TRBV5-1	many	TRBJ2-1	NA	CASSESGPSYNEQFF	TGCGCCAGCAGCGAGTCCGGGCCCTCCTACAATGAGCAGTTCTTC
TRBV10-1	medium-sized	TRBJ2-3	NA	CASSEISVSTDTQYF	TGCGCCAGCAGTGAAATTAGTGTATCTACAGATACGCAGTATTTT
TRBV3-1	many	TRBJ2-1	NA	CASSQPGNSYNEQFF	TGTGCCAGCAGCCAACCGGGAAACTCCTACAATGAGCAGTTCTTC
TRBV18	few	TRBJ2-2	TRBD2	CASSPASGRSTGELFF	TGTGCCAGCTCACCAGCGAGCGGGAGGAGCACCGGGGAGCTGTTTTTT
TRBV20-1	few	TRBJ2-1	NA	CSASIGTEQFF	TGCAGTGCTAGTATCGGGACGGAGCAGTTCTTC
TRBV5-1	NA	TRBJ2-1	NA	CASSKDSYNEQFF	TGCGCCAGCAGCAAAGACAGTTACAATGAGCAGTTCTTC
TRBV6-2/TRBV6-3	many	TRBJ2-1	TRBD2	CASSTGLAGVGEQFF	TGTGCCAGCAGCACAGGACTAGCGGGAGTTGGGGAGCAGTTCTTC
TRBV20-1	few	TRBJ2-5	TRBD1	CSARRQGAGETQYF	TGCAGTGCTAGACGGCAGGGGGCCGGGGAGACCCAGTACTTC
TRBV20-1	medium-sized	TRBJ2-1	NA	CRGRDLGYNEQFF	TGCAGGGGCCGGGACCTTGGATACAATGAGCAGTTCTTC
TRBV2	many	TRBJ1-5	NA	CASKRTVLNQPQHF	TGTGCCAGCAAGAGAACAGTCCTTAATCAGCCCCAGCATTTT
TRBV15	NA	TRBJ2-1	NA	CATSSREVYNEQFF	TGTGCCACCAGCAGCAGGGAGGTTTACAATGAGCAGTTCTTC
TRBV11-2	many	TRBJ2-1	NA	CASSLLRVNEQFF	TGTGCCAGCAGCTTGCTCAGAGTCAATGAGCAGTTCTTC
TRBV6-5	few	TRBJ2-7	NA	CASTRDGAGSPYEQYF	TGTGCCAGCACCAGGGACGGGGCAGGAAGCCCTTACGAGCAGTACTTC
TRBV11-2	many	TRBJ1-5	NA	CASRGGSGNQPQHF	TGTGCCAGCAGGGGAGGGTCGGGCAATCAGCCCCAGCATTTT
TRBV6-6	many	TRBJ2-7	NA	CASSSPTNPDEQYF	TGTGCCAGCAGTTCTCCCACAAACCCGGACGAGCAGTACTTC
TRBV21-1	NA	TRBJ2-7	NA	CASSTRTGGTEEQYF	TGTGCCAGCAGCACCAGGACAGGGGGCACGGAGGAGCAGTACTTC
TRBV7-2	few	TRBJ1-6	NA	CASINSGGSYNSPLHF	TGTGCCAGCATCAATAGTGGGGGTTCCTATAATTCACCCCTCCACTTT
TRBV12-3/TRBV12-4	few	TRBJ2-3	NA	CASSFPLTDTQYF	TGTGCCAGCAGTTTCCCCCTGACAGATACGCAGTATTTT
TRBV12-3/TRBV12-4	NA	TRBJ2-7	TRBD1	CASSGGQGAREQYF	TGTGCCAGCAGCGGCGGACAGGGGGCTCGAGAGCAGTACTTC
TRBV5-4	NA	TRBJ1-2	NA	CASSLARSNYGYTF	TGTGCCAGCAGCTTGGCACGGAGTAACTATGGCTACACCTTC
TRBV7-9	NA	TRBJ1-6	NA	CASSCTRDSPLHF	TGTGCCAGCAGCTGTACAAGGGATTCACCCCTCCACTTT
TRBV27	many	TRBJ2-1	NA	CASSSTGPQIYNEQFF	TGTGCCAGCAGCTCAACAGGGCCTCAAATCTACAATGAGCAGTTCTTC
TRBV6-2/TRBV6-3	few	TRBJ2-1	NA	CASRPGGSYNEQFF	TGTGCCAGCAGGCCTGGGGGCTCCTACAATGAGCAGTTCTTC
TRBV20-1	many	TRBJ2-1	NA	CSASRNNEQFF	TGCAGTGCTAGTCGGAACAATGAGCAGTTCTTC
TRBV5-4	many	TRBJ2-4	NA	CASSVFLAKNIQYF	TGTGCCAGCAGCGTGTTTCTAGCCAAAAACATTCAGTACTTC
TRBV9	many	TRBJ2-5	TRBD1	CASSPRGQGNSETQYF	TGTGCCAGCAGCCCCCGGGGACAGGGGAATAGTGAGACCCAGTACTTC
TRBV12-3/TRBV12-4	many	TRBJ2-7	NA	CASSPGALSYEQYF	TGTGCCAGCAGTCCAGGGGCCCTGTCCTACGAGCAGTACTTC